The entry below gives a single T cell receptor (beta chain) sequence along with its context. Its antigen is unknown. This entry belongs to a study of TIL therapy for anti-PD-1-resistant metastatic lung cancer. Study results and caveats: Infused TIL clonotypes partially replaced the baseline blood repertoire, then decayed over months.

Time point denoted: pre-treatment sample, taken before nivolumab and TIL therapy. Sequencing used immunoSEQ v3. TCRdb's table, derived via immunoSEQ multiplex PCR, lists solely in-frame clones and lacks some. The table has about 21,000 clones, 78% seen once; the top ten hold less than 8.5%. The CDR3 covers 15 residues. Trimming cost V 2 bases and J 5 bases, with 15 bases left between them. Germline CDR1 reads LNHDA; CDR2 reads SQIVND (reference sequence). The rearrangement joins TRBV19 to TRBJ2-5; D is perhaps TRBD1 (6 bases). This TCR was sampled from a person aged 30 to 80 with non-small cell lung cancer. This specimen consisted of blood, obtained at baseline. CDR3 nucleotides: TGTGCCAGTAGTATAAATACAGGGTTGTTGGAGACCCAGTACTTC. It is translated as CASSINTGLLETQYF.